The 14 T cell receptor beta chains in this list originate from one sample, sequenced in a study of blood T cell repertoires in COVID-19. Measured with immunoSEQ multiplex PCR; TCRdb has only the in-frame clones, and not every one. The data show 180,000 or so clones, with approximately 81% seen just once and roughly 15% held by the top ten. The material sequenced was peripheral blood. The receptors stem from a woman in her 70s with COVID-19, enrolled during active disease.

This clone was counted once. The V gene is TRBV6-5, the J gene TRBJ2-7, with a possible D match to TRBD1 (6 bases). The CDR3 spans 13 residues. Trimming took 5 bases from V and 1 from J, leaving 9 bases between them. Germline-derived CDR1 and CDR2 are MNHEY and SVGAGI. CDR3 DNA sequence: TGTGCCAGCAGTCCCGGACAGTCCTACGAGCAGTACTTC. It translates to CASSPGQSYEQYF.

The chain couples TRBV30 to TRBJ1-2; TRBD1 aligns across 9 bases. The J segment lost 8 bases and the V segment lost 5 bases, leaving 15 bases of the junction unmatched. This CDR3 is 15 amino acids long. Germline loops: CDR1 GTSNPN, CDR2 SVGIG (reference sequence). CDR3 region: CAWATGTGILDGYTF. DNA of the CDR3: TGTGCCTGGGCGACCGGGACAGGGATACTCGACGGCTACACCTTC.

The chain is built from TRBV30 and TRBJ2-5; 7 bases map to TRBD1. Germline-derived CDR1 and CDR2 are GTSNPN and SVGIG (reference sequence). V lost 5 bases to trimming and J lost 2 bases; unmatched junction nucleotides: 5. CDR3 length: 13 residues. CDR3 DNA sequence: TGTGCCTGGGGGGACAGTTTACAAGAGACCCAGTACTTC. Amino acids: CAWGDSLQETQYF.

This clone was seen more than once but under ten times. V is TRBV28 and J is TRBJ1-3; unclear D gene. V was shortened by 2 bases and J by 0 bases, with 8 bases between the two germline ends. This CDR3 region has 15 residues. Per germline, CDR1 MDHEN and CDR2 SYDVKM. The CDR3 DNA reads TGTGCCAGCAGTTTAAGGACTCTCTCTGGAAACACCATATATTTT. Translation gives CASSLRTLSGNTIYF.

In its sample, this clone was seen a few times. V is TRBV10-1 and J is TRBJ2-7, with D possibly being TRBD2 (5 bases). The CDR3 consists of 13 residues. Trimming left V 6 bases short and J 7 bases short, with 16 bases between. Per the germline V gene, CDR1 is WNHNN and CDR2 is SYGVQD (reference sequence). The CDR3 is CASRARGRCEQYF. Written as DNA, the CDR3 is TGCGCCAGCAGGGCCCGGGGTAGGTGTGAGCAGTACTTC.

The J gene is TRBJ1-6, the V gene TRBV4-1; tentative D call: TRBD1 (5 bases). The CDR3 spans 14 residues. The germline gives CDR1 MGHRA, CDR2 YSYEKL. With 2 bases removed from V and 9 bases from J, the gap between germline ends came to 11 bases. The CDR3 DNA follows: TGCGCCAGCAGCCAACTTAGACAGTTTTCACCCCTCCACTTT. Encoded protein: CASSQLRQFSPLHF.

This chain connects TRBV7-3 to TRBJ1-1; TRBD1 aligns across 10 bases. Looked up from germline, CDR1 is SGHTA and CDR2 is FQGTGA. The CDR3 is made up of 13 amino acids. Trimming at V came to 4 bases and at J to 8 bases, leaving 4 bases not matched to a gene. The CDR3 region has the DNA TGTGCCAGCAGCTCGACAGGGGGCAGGGAAGCTTTCTTT. This sequence encodes CASSSTGGREAFF.

The chain uses TRBV18 and TRBJ2-3; 7 nucleotides match TRBD2. Germline CDR1 KGHSH, CDR2 LQKENI. CDR3 size: 14 residues. V lost 6 bases, J lost 2 bases, and 5 bases stayed unmatched. CDR3: CASSASGATDTQYF. The CDR3 nucleotides are TGTGCCAGCTCCGCGAGCGGGGCCACAGATACGCAGTATTTT.

This sequence joins TRBV27 and TRBJ2-5; perhaps TRBD2 as D (7 bases). Germline CDR1 is MNHEY and CDR2 is SMNVEV (reference sequence). The CDR3 totals 14 residues. V was clipped by 5 bases and J by 4 bases, with 14 bases between them. The CDR3 loop is CASSTTGRGETQYF. CDR3 coding DNA: TGTGCCAGCAGTACCACAGGGAGGGGAGAGACCCAGTACTTC.

The J gene is TRBJ2-3, the V gene TRBV2, with 13 bases lining up with TRBD2. CDR1 SNHLY and CDR2 FYNNEI come from the germline V gene. V shed 5 bases, J shed 4 bases, and the junction held 3 bases outside the gene matches. The CDR3 has 15 residues. For the CDR3, the DNA is TGTGCCAGCAGTCCCACTAGCGGGGGGGCAGATACGCAGTATTTT. Protein sequence: CASSPTSGGADTQYF.

This clone was seen only a few times. The chain is built from TRBV28 and TRBJ1-2; tentatively, D is TRBD1 (5 bases). Trimming removed 7 bases at V and 8 bases at J, with 14 bases between. The CDR3 loop spans 12 amino acids. Germline CDR1 MDHEN, CDR2 SYDVKM. The CDR3 region has the DNA TGTGCCAGCACGACCCCTCCAGGGGGCTACACCTTC. As protein: CASTTPPGGYTF.

This clone has only a few counts. The genes are TRBV27 and TRBJ1-1; the D is unclear. The V end was cut by 3 bases, the J end by 1 base, with 6 bases between. The CDR3 has 13 residues. Germline V gene data show CDR1 as MNHEY and CDR2 as SMNVEV (reference sequence). DNA for the CDR3: TGTGCCAGCAGTTTTTCGGGGAACACTGAAGCTTTCTTT. Encoded protein: CASSFSGNTEAFF.

This rearrangement joins TRBV7-3 to TRBJ2-1; 11 bases fit TRBD2. V dropped 5 bases and J dropped 7; count of bases not matched to a gene: 1. Germline V gene data show CDR1 as SGHTA and CDR2 as FQGTGA. The CDR3 loop spans 13 amino acids. Here the CDR3 reads CASSGTSGNEQFF. CDR3 bases: TGTGCCAGCAGCGGGACTAGCGGAAATGAGCAGTTCTTC.

This chain uses TRBV3-1 (or the pseudogene TRBV3-2) with TRBJ1-2; TRBD1 agrees at 7 bases. CDR3 length: 15 residues. CDR1 and CDR2 from the germline V gene are LGHDT and YNNKEL (reference sequence). Trimming cost V 1 base and J 4 bases; bases outside gene matches: 6. CDR3 region: CASSQGTGTVYGYTF. CDR3 sequence (DNA): TGTGCCAGCAGCCAAGGGACAGGAACCGTCTATGGCTACACCTTC.